This T cell receptor (beta chain) was identified during a study of T cells in Graves' hyperthyroidism and ophthalmopathy (dated by TCRdb to the late 2010s). Regarding the research as a whole: Peripheral blood was collected at initial diagnosis, before any treatment. To identify distinguishing TCR V-J signatures, a discovery cohort of about 95 patients was used, comprising some 45 with Graves' ophthalmopathy and under 60 with stable Graves' hyperthyroidism. Prospective prediction of ophthalmopathy was tested in an independent validation cohort consisting of some 20 hyperthyroidism patients and around 17 patients who later progressed to ophthalmopathy. The approximately 100 discovery patients were divided at random into training and test sets in a 7:3 ratio. The study also compared thyroid tissue and blood T-cell repertoires from several Graves' hyperthyroidism patients. Following sampling, methimazole starting at 30 mg daily was given to hyperthyroidism patients, and high-dose intravenous methylprednisolone was given to ophthalmopathy patients. The paper reports TCR Vbeta CDR3 sequencing of approximately 140 peripheral blood samples: around 45 ophthalmopathy, fewer than 80 hyperthyroidism and approximately 17 progressor patients. What the authors observed across the whole study: Ophthalmopathy was separated from stable hyperthyroidism by a 13 V-J signature model, with around 88% sensitivity and about 81% specificity obtained in cross-validation and 80%/75% obtained in testing. In validation, the model predicted progression to ophthalmopathy with approximately 70% sensitivity and roughly 75% specificity, a median of about 6.7 months before onset. Most expanded thyroid clonotypes (frequency above 0.001) were also detected in blood, a finding suggesting that blood repertoires may reflect thyroid immune responses. Sample size was not statistically predetermined, and investigators were not blinded to group allocation.

CDR3 length: 14 amino acids, cysteine to phenylalanine. Solely the CDR3 DNA is kept, with 42 bases framed from the first base. The trim is 8 bases for V and 0 bases for J, with a gap of 13 bases between the germline ends. The TCR beta CDR3 regions were amplified from RNA transcripts. A first-round RT-PCR of the TCR CDR3 used the HTBI primer set with the Qiagen OneStep RT-PCR kit. Libraries were constructed in a second round of multiplex PCR, after which size selection and purification were carried out. The libraries were sequenced on an Illumina HiSeq2000 using paired-end 100 bp reads. As for the authors' bioinformatics: SOAPnuke was used to process the raw data, with reads discarded if the reads contained adapters or uncalled bases, had a mean Phred below 15, or lacked an exact constant-primer or identifier match. COPE v1.2.5 was used to merge high-quality paired reads, and clonotypes were defined as unique nucleotide sequences. MiTCR v1.1 was used to align the clonotypes against IMGT TRBV, TRBD and TRBJ reference segments. The analysis was restricted to V-J combinations with a frequency above 0.0001, which together covered 99.2% of the repertoires. A TCS score was defined as the ratio of F50 (clonal expansion) to E x V (chaos), with BLOSUM62-based TCRdist applied between CDR3 peptides within each V-J. Welch's t-statistics and random forest reduced approximately 520 V-J features to about 12, which were used in a naive Bayes classifier (R e1071). TCRdb redid the processing of the public reads, applying fastp at Q25 and MiXCR, and retained in-frame beta chains. A single entry per CDR3 protein holds the most common genes and DNA from its merged rows. The V and J calls and clone size come from TCRdb's table, not from the authors' own analysis. The table for this sample lists about 350,000 distinct CDR3 sequences; around 18% of them were counted only once. The ten most abundant clones make up about 14% of the sample.

Moderately to severely active disease, a Clinical Activity Score of at least 3, a NOSPECS grade of at least 4, and a duration under 3 months were present in ophthalmopathy patients. Patients with uncontrolled infections, other autoimmune diseases, pregnancy or lactation were excluded. Clinical symptoms, serum thyroxine and TRAb, thyroid ultrasound, and orbital computed tomography formed the basis for the diagnoses. Ficoll-Paque density gradient centrifugation was used to isolate PBMCs from about 10 ml of fresh peripheral blood. Trizol reagent was used to extract total RNA, and RNA quality was then checked on an Agilent 2100 Bioanalyzer. This clonotype was counted between two and nine times. What antigen it recognizes has not been identified. The record has no base qualities; no much larger clone is one base away.

The sample was blood. The chain employs TRBV12-3 or TRBV12-4 and TRBJ1-2; TRBD1 is possibly the D segment (5 matching bases). The sequence was collected from a woman in her thirties or forties with Graves' ophthalmopathy. The nucleotide sequence reads TGTGCCAGCGTGCCTCCGACAGCTAACTATGGCTACACCTTC. Translated, this is CASVPPTANYGYTF.